This TCR beta chain was sequenced in a study of CD8+ T cells in alopecia areata. Whole-study findings and limits: Alphabeta T cells residing in normal skin are also sequenced in scalp samples. Normal scalp showed lower clonality than lesional scalp, especially alopecia totalis/universalis.

Alopecia areata patients had lesional scalp punch biopsies and peripheral blood taken from them. PBMCs were stained for CD3, CD4 and CD8, and CD4+ and CD8+ T cells were sorted. Of note for this clone: Its specificity is unknown.

Once RNA had been extracted, it was reverse transcribed into cDNA to act as the sequencing template. Using immunoSEQ multiplex PCR, the repertoire was profiled, and TCRdb retains in-frame clones only, with some absent. This table holds under 250,000 clones, approximately 52% found once. This CDR3 contains 13 residues. The V and J ends lost 4 bases and 2 bases respectively, with 8 bases between them. Germline-derived CDR1 and CDR2 are SGHDN and FVKESK. Sequenced here: CD4+ T cells sorted from blood, sampled at week 0. The chain joins TRBV14 to TRBJ1-1; possible D gene TRBD1, 5 bases. The sequence derives from a human donor with alopecia areata. The CDR3 DNA reads as TGTGCCAGCAGCCTCGACAGAAACACTGAAGCTTTCTTT. Translated, it gives CASSLDRNTEAFF.